One sample yielded the 7 T cell receptor beta chains listed below, sequenced in a study of Graves' ophthalmopathy and Graves' hyperthyroidism. RNA transcripts provided the template for amplifying TCR beta CDR3 regions. Second-round multiplex PCR followed a first-round RT-PCR using HTBI primers. Each CDR3 protein is one row after TCRdb ran MiXCR on the multiplex PCR reads. The sample contains more than 150,000 distinct CDR3 sequences, around two fifths of which appear only once. The specimen was peripheral blood. The receptors derive from a middle-aged woman with Graves' ophthalmopathy.

The CDR3 here is CASSLASPETQYF. The CDR3 nucleotides read TGTGCCAGCAGTTTAGCAAGCCCAGAGACCCAGTACTTC. The V and J genes are TRBV28 and TRBJ2-5, with D hard to call. There are 13 residues in the CDR3. The V and J ends lost 2 bases and 4 bases respectively, with 8 bases between them. Looked up from germline, CDR1 is MDHEN and CDR2 is SYDVKM.

There are many counts of this clonotype. The chain links TRBV13 to TRBJ2-7; D is tentatively TRBD1 or TRBD2 (5 bases each). Germline loops: CDR1 PRHDT, CDR2 FYEKMQ (reference sequence). The CDR3 covers 16 residues. Trimming stripped 5 bases from V and 2 bases from J, with 19 bases between. The CDR3 protein is CASSRAIGTDTYEQYF. For the CDR3, the DNA is TGTGCCAGCAGCCGGGCCATCGGGACGGATACCTACGAGCAGTACTTC.

This clonotype has a count of ten or more. The V gene is TRBV7-2, the J gene TRBJ2-2, with D uncertain. Germline V gene sequence: CDR1 SGHTA, CDR2 FQGNSA. V shed 5 bases and J shed 8 bases, with 12 bases lying between them. This CDR3 has 13 amino acids. CDR3 protein: CASSPRPGGELFF. CDR3 DNA sequence: TGTGCCAGCAGCCCCCGACCTGGAGGGGAGCTGTTTTTT.

This rearrangement joins TRBV12-3 or TRBV12-4 to TRBJ1-1; D not certain. The V end was cut by 6 bases, the J end by 5 bases, with 16 bases between. CDR3 length: 14 residues. CDR3 DNA sequence: TGTGCCAGCAGCTCCTCGCAGGTGGGGACTGAAGCTTTCTTT. Amino acid sequence: CASSSSQVGTEAFF.

The chain uses TRBV6-1 and TRBJ2-4, with D unresolved. The germline V gene has CDR1 MNHNS and CDR2 SASEGT. The V end lost 4 bases, the J end lost 0 bases, and 7 bases lay between the germline ends. There are 14 residues in the CDR3. The DNA for the CDR3 is TGTGCCAGCAGTGTAAAGCTAGCCAAAAACATTCAGTACTTC. Protein: CASSVKLAKNIQYF.

This chain joins TRBV28 and TRBJ2-7; maybe TRBD2 (5 bases). In germline, CDR1 is MDHEN, CDR2 SYDVKM. The CDR3 spans 14 residues. V lost 6 bases and J 1 base, leaving 13 bases between the germline ends. In nucleotides, the CDR3 is TGTGCCAGCAGGTCGCCCCGAGGGTCCTACGAGCAGTACTTC. It encodes CASRSPRGSYEQYF.

This chain joins TRBV6-2 or TRBV6-3 and TRBJ2-7; 8 bases are a match to TRBD1. The CDR3 runs 14 residues. The V segment lost 6 bases and the J segment 4 bases; nucleotides outside the gene matches: 8. Germline CDR1 MNHEY, CDR2 SVGEGT. This chain's CDR3 is CASRTDRVSYEQYF. Here the CDR3 DNA reads TGTGCCAGCAGGACGGACAGGGTCTCTTACGAGCAGTACTTC.